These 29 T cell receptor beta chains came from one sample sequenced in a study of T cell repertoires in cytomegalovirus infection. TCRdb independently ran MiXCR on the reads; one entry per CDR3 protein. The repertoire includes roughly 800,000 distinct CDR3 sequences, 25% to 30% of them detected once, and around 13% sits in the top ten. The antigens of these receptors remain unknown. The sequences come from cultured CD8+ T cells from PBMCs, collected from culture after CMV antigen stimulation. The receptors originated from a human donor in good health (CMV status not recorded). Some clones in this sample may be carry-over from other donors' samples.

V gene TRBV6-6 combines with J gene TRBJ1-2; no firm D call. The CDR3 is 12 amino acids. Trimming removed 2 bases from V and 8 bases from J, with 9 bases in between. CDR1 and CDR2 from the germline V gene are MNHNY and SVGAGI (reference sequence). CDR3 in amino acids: CASSYTRDGYTF. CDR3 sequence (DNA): TGTGCCAGCAGTTACACCCGAGACGGCTACACCTTC.

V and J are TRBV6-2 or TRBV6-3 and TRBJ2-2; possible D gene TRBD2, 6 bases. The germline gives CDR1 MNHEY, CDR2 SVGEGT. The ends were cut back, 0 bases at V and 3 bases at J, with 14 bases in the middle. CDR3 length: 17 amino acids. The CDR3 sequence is CASSYSTEGLDTGELFF. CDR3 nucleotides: TGTGCCAGCAGTTACTCGACGGAGGGGTTAGACACCGGGGAGCTGTTTTTT.

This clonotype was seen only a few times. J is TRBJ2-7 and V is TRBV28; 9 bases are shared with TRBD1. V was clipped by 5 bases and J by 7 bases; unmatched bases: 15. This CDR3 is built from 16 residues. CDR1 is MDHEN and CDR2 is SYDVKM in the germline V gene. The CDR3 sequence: CASSPSMYRGRYEQYV. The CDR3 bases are TGTGCCAGCAGTCCCTCGATGTACAGGGGGCGGTATGAGCAGTACGTC.

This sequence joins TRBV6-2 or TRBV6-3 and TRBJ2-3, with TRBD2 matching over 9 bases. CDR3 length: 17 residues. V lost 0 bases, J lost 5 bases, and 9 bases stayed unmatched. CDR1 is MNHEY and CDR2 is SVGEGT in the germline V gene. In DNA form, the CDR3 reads TGTGCCAGCAGTTACTCTCCCACGACTAGCGGACGAGATACGCAGTATTTT. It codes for CASSYSPTTSGRDTQYF.

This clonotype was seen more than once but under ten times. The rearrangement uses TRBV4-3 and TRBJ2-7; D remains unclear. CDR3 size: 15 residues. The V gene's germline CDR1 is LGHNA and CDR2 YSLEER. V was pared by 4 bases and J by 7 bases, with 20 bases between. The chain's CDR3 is CASSPIIGRMGEQYF. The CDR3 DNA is TGCGCCAGCAGCCCCATCATCGGAAGGATGGGGGAGCAGTACTTC.

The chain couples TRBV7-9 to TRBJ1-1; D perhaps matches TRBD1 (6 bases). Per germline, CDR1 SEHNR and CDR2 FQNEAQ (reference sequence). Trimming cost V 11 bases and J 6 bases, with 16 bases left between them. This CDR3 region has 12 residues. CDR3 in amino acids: CAGTGTIPEAFF. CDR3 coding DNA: TGTGCCGGCACAGGGACTATTCCTGAAGCTTTCTTT.

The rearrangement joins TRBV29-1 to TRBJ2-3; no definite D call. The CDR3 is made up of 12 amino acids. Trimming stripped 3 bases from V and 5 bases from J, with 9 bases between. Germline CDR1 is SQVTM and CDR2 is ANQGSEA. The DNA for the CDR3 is TGCAGCGTTGAGGCCGACGTAGATACGCAGTATTTT. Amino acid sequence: CSVEADVDTQYF.

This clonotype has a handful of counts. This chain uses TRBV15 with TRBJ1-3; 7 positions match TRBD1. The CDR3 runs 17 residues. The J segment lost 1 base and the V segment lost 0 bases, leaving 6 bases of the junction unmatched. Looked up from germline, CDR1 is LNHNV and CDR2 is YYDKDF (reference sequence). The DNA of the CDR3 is TGTGCCACCAGCAGAGATTGGGACAGAAAATCTGGAAACACCATATATTTT. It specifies CATSRDWDRKSGNTIYF. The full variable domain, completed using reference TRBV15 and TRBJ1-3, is DAMVIQNPRYQVTQFGKPVTLSCSQTLNHNVMYWYQQKSSQAPKLLFHYYDKDFNNEADTPDNFQSRRPNTSFCFLDIRSPGLGDTAMYLCATSRDWDRKSGNTIYFGEGSWLTVV.

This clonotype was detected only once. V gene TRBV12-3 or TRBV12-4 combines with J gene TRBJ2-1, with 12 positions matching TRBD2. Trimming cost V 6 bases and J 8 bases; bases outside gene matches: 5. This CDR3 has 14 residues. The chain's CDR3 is CASRPSGGAYEQFF. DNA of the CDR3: TGTGCCAGCAGACCTAGCGGGGGGGCCTATGAGCAGTTCTTC.

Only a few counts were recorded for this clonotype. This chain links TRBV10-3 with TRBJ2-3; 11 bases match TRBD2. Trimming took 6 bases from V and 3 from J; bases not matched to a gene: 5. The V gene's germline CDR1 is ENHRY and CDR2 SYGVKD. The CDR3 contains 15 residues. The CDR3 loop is CAISHSSGGTDTQYF. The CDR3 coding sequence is TGTGCCATCAGCCATTCTAGCGGGGGGACAGATACGCAGTATTTT.

The CDR3 reads CASSSHQGGAKNIQYF. CDR3 DNA: TGTGCCAGCAGTTCACATCAGGGAGGCGCCAAAAACATTCAGTACTTC. The chain is built from TRBV27 and TRBJ2-4; maybe TRBD2 (6 bases). Germline loops: CDR1 MNHEY, CDR2 SMNVEV (reference sequence). V was pared by 4 bases and J by 1 base, with 14 bases between. The CDR3 spans 16 residues.

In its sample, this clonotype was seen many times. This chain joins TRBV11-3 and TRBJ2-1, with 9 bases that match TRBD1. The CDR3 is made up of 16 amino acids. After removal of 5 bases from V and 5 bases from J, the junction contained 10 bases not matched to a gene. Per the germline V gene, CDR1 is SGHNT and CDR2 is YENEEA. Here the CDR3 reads CASSPRGDRVHNEQFF. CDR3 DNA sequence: TGTGCCAGCAGCCCCAGGGGGGACAGGGTCCACAATGAGCAGTTCTTC.

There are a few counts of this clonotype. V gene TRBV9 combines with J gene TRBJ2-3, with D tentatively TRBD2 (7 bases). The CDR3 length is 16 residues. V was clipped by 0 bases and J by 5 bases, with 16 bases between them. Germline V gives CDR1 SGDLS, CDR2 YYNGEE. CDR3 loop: CASSVGVIRGGDTQYF. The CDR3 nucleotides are TGTGCCAGCAGCGTAGGAGTCATAAGGGGGGGAGATACGCAGTATTTT. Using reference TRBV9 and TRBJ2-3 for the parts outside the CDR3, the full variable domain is DSGVTQTPKHLITATGQRVTLRCSPRSGDLSVYWYQQSLDQGLQFLIQYYNGEERAKGNILERFSAQQFPDLHSELNLSSLELGDSALYFCASSVGVIRGGDTQYFGPGTRLTVL.

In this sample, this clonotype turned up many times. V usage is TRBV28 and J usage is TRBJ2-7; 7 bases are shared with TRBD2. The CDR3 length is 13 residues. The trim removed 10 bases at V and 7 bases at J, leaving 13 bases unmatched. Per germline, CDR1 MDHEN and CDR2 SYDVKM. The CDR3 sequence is CATLGGVREEQYV. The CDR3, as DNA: TGTGCCACCCTTGGGGGGGTTAGAGAAGAGCAGTACGTC.

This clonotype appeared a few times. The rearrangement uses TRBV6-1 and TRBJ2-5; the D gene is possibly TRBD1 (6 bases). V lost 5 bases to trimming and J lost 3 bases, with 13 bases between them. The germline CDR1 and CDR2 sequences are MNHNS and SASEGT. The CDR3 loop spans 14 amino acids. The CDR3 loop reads CASSNRDKEETQYF. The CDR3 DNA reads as TGTGCCAGCAGTAACCGGGACAAAGAAGAGACCCAGTACTTC.

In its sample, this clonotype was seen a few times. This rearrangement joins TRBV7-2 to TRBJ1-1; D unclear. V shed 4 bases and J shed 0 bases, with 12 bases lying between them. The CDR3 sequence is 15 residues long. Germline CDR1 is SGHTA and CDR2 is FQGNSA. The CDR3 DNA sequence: TGTGCCAGCAGCTCCGTATACCCTTTGAACACTGAAGCTTTCTTT. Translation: CASSSVYPLNTEAFF.

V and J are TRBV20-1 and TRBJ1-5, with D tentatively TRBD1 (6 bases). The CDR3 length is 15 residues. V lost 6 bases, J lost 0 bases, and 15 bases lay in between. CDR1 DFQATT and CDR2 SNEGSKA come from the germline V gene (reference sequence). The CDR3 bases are TGCAGTGCCACGGACAGATATTATAGCAATCAGCCCCAGCATTTT. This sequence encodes CSATDRYYSNQPQHF.

CDR3 sequence (DNA): TGCGCCAGCAGTGAGACAGATAGCAATCAGCCCCAGCATTTT. Encoded protein: CASSETDSNQPQHF. The chain recombines TRBV10-2 with TRBJ1-5; D uncertain. The CDR3 is made up of 14 amino acids. With 2 bases removed from V and 0 bases from J, the gap between germline ends came to 5 bases. In germline, CDR1 is WSHSY, CDR2 SAAADI.

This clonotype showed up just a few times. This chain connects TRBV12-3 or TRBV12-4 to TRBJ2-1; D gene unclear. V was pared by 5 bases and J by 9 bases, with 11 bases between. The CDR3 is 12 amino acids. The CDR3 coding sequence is TGTGCCAGCAGTATTATGCGGATTGAGCAGTTCTTC. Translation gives CASSIMRIEQFF.

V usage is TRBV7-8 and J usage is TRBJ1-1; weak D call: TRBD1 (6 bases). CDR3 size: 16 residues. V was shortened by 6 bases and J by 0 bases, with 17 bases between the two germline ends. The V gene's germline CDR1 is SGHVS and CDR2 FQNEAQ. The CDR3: CASRPDSGTLNTEAFF. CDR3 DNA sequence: TGTGCCAGCAGACCGGACAGTGGCACTTTGAACACTGAAGCTTTCTTT.

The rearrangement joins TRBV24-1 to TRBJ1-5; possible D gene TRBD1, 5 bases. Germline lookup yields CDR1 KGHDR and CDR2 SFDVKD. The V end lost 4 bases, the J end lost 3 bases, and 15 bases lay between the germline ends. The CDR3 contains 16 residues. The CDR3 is CATSDPREGNNQPQHF. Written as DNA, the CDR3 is TGTGCCACCAGTGACCCCAGGGAGGGGAACAATCAGCCCCAGCATTTT.

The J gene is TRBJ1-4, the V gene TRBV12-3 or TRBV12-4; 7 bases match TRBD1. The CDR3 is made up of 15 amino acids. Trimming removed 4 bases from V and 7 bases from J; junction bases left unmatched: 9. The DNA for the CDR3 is TGTGCCAGCAGTTCCCACGACAGGGATTTTGAAAAACTGTTTTTT. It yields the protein CASSSHDRDFEKLFF.

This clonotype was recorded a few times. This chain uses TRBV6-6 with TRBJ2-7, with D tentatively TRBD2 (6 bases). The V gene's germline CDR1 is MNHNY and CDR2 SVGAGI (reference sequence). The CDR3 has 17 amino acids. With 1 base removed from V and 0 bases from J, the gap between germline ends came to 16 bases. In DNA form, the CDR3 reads TGTGCCAGCAGTTACTTGTTATGGGAGGATTCCTCCTACGAGCAGTACTTC. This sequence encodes CASSYLLWEDSSYEQYF.

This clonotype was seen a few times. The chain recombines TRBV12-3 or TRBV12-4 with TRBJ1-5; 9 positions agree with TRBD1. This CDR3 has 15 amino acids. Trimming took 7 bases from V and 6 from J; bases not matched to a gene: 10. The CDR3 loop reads CASTSTGGVIQPQHF. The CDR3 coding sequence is TGTGCCAGCACCTCGACAGGGGGTGTAATTCAGCCCCAGCATTTT.

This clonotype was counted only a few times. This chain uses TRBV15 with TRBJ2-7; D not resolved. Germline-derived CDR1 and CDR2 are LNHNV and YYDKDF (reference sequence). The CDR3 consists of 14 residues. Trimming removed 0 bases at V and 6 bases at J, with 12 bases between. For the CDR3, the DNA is TGTGCCACCAGCAGAGATCGACGCCAGGCCGAGCAGTACTTC. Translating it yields CATSRDRRQAEQYF.

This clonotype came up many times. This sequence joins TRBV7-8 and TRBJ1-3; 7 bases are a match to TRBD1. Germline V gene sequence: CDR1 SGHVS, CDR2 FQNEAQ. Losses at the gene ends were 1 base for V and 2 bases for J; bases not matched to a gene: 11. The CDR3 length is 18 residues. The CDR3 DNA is TGTGCCAGCAGCTTAGATTTCTATACTACAGGGGCTGGAAACACCATATATTTT. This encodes CASSLDFYTTGAGNTIYF.

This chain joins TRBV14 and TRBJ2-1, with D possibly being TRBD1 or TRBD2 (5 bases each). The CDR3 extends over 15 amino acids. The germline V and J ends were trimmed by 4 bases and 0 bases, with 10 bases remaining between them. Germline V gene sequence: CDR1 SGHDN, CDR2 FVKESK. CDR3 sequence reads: CASSRSGSSYNEQFF. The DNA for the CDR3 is TGTGCCAGCAGCCGCTCAGGGAGCTCCTACAATGAGCAGTTCTTC.

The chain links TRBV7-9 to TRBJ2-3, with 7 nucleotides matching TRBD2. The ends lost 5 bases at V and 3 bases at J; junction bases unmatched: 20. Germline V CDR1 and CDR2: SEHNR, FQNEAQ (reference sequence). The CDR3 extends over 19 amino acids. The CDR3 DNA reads TGTGCCAGCAGCGGCGGGGCTAGCGGCGTCTCCTACCGGACAGATACGCAGTATTTT. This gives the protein CASSGGASGVSYRTDTQYF. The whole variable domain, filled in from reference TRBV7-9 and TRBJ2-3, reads DTGVSQNPRHKITKRGQNVTFRCDPISEHNRLYWYRQTLGQGPEFLTYFQNEAQLEKSRLLSDRFSAERPKGSFSTLEIQRTEQGDSAMYLCASSGGASGVSYRTDTQYFGPGTRLTVL.

The CDR3: CASFLSGGLSETQYF. In DNA form, the CDR3 reads TGTGCCAGCTTCCTTAGCGGGGGACTATCAGAGACCCAGTACTTC. The chain uses TRBV7-9 and TRBJ2-5; 9 positions match TRBD2. The CDR3 totals 15 residues. Losses at the gene ends were 8 bases for V and 4 bases for J; bases not matched to a gene: 11. Per germline, CDR1 SEHNR and CDR2 FQNEAQ (reference sequence).